What follows are 27 T cell receptor beta chains derived from one specimen sequenced in a study of long-term antiretroviral therapy in people with HIV. Running of the v3.0 immunoSEQ assay took place at survey level. Sequencing was performed with immunoSEQ multiplex PCR; in TCRdb, only in-frame clones are kept and a portion is missing. Of tens of thousands of clones listed, 75% to 85% are singletons. The specimen was unsorted PBMCs, collected 0.3 years after starting antiretroviral therapy. Every receptor here comes from a middle-aged man with HIV.

This chain joins TRBV28 and TRBJ1-6; 8 bases line up with TRBD1. Germline V lookup: CDR1 MDHEN, CDR2 SYDVKM. J was trimmed by 1 base and V by 3 bases; bases with no gene match: 8. The CDR3 length is 18 residues. CDR3 loop: CASSLSRGLGSYNSPLHF. The CDR3 DNA follows: TGTGCCAGCAGTTTGAGCAGGGGGCTTGGGTCCTATAATTCACCCCTCCACTTT.

The rearrangement links TRBV5-4 to TRBJ2-5; D may be TRBD2 (6 bases). V was clipped by 0 bases and J by 4 bases, with 7 bases between them. The CDR3 totals 13 residues. Germline V lookup: CDR1 SGHNT, CDR2 YYREEE (reference sequence). The CDR3 loop reads CASSLGTIETQYF. Written as DNA, the CDR3 is TGTGCCAGCAGCTTGGGGACTATAGAGACCCAGTACTTC. The whole variable domain, filled in from reference TRBV5-4 and TRBJ2-5, reads ETGVTQSPTHLIKTRGQQVTLRCSSQSGHNTVSWYQQALGQGPQFIFQYYREEENGRGNFPPRFSGLQFPNYSSELNVNALELDDSALYLCASSLGTIETQYFGPGTRLLVL.

The V and J genes are TRBV25-1 and TRBJ1-5, with a tentative D call TRBD1 (5 bases). Germline V CDR1 and CDR2: MGHDK, SYGVNS. V was trimmed by 2 bases and J by 6 bases, leaving 14 bases between them. This CDR3 is 15 amino acids long. The CDR3 loop is CASSEGTGVSQPQHF. The CDR3 region has the DNA TGTGCCAGCAGTGAAGGCACAGGAGTAAGTCAGCCCCAGCATTTT.

The V call is TRBV28, the J call TRBJ2-5, with D maybe TRBD2 (6 bases). CDR1 and CDR2 (germline): MDHEN, SYDVKM. The length of the CDR3 is 14 residues. The germline V and J ends were trimmed by 6 bases and 3 bases, with 14 bases remaining between them. CDR3 DNA: TGTGCCAGCAGCCGTACTAGCCCCAAAGAGACCCAGTACTTC. It encodes CASSRTSPKETQYF.

The chain links TRBV5-4 to TRBJ2-5, with TRBD2 matching 9 bases. Germline assignment: CDR1 SGHNT and CDR2 YYREEE (reference sequence). The CDR3 runs to 16 residues. The V segment lost 1 base and the J segment 5 bases; nucleotides outside the gene matches: 9. Here the CDR3 reads CASSLRAGGPGETQYF. The CDR3 nucleotides read TGTGCCAGCAGCTTGAGGGCGGGAGGGCCCGGGGAGACCCAGTACTTC.

This chain connects TRBV7-8 to TRBJ2-7, with TRBD2 matching 14 bases. With V trimmed by 5 bases and J by 7 bases, 13 bases remained unmatched. The length of the CDR3 is 17 residues. Per germline, CDR1 SGHVS and CDR2 FQNEAQ. This CDR3 reads CASSPEGLAGAAGEQYF. In nucleotides, the CDR3 is TGTGCCAGCAGCCCCGAGGGACTAGCGGGGGCGGCAGGGGAGCAGTACTTC.

V and J are TRBV2 and TRBJ2-1; D is ambiguous. The V end lost 4 bases, the J end lost 4 bases, and 14 bases lay between the germline ends. The germline CDR1 and CDR2 sequences are SNHLY and FYNNEI. CDR3 length: 15 amino acids. CDR3 DNA: TGTGCCAGCAGTGGGAGTCACTCGCTTTACAATGAGCAGTTCTTC. Encoded protein: CASSGSHSLYNEQFF.

This chain connects TRBV7-9 to TRBJ2-3, with 13 bases lining up with TRBD2. The length of the CDR3 is 15 residues. With 7 bases clipped from V and 2 bases from J, the junction kept 3 bases outside the gene matches. CDR1 SEHNR and CDR2 FQNEAQ come from the germline V gene (reference sequence). The chain's CDR3 is CASTGTSGITDTQYF. For the CDR3, the DNA is TGTGCCAGCACTGGGACTAGCGGGATCACAGATACGCAGTATTTT.

V usage is TRBV6-1 and J usage is TRBJ1-3; D call uncertain. The V gene's germline CDR1 is MNHNS and CDR2 SASEGT. The CDR3 runs to 13 residues. Trimming cost V 2 bases and J 3 bases, with 5 bases left between them. The DNA of the CDR3 is TGTGCCAGCAGTGAACTTAGTGGAAACACCATATATTTT. Translated, it gives CASSELSGNTIYF.

The chain carries TRBV2 and TRBJ1-4, with 7 bases identical to TRBD1. The V gene's germline CDR1 is SNHLY and CDR2 FYNNEI. The CDR3 has 17 amino acids. V lost 7 bases, J lost 0 bases, and 11 bases stayed unmatched. CDR3 residues: CASNTGTEPSTNEKLFF. The CDR3 DNA sequence: TGTGCCAGCAACACCGGGACAGAGCCTTCAACTAATGAAAAACTGTTTTTT.

The chain combines TRBV18 with TRBJ2-5, with 10 bases that match TRBD2. The CDR3 spans 17 residues. V lost 2 bases to trimming and J lost 3 bases; unmatched junction nucleotides: 9. Germline CDR1 reads KGHSH; CDR2 reads LQKENI. The CDR3 bases are TGTGCCAGCTCACCATCGTGGACTAGCGGATTTGAAGAGACCCAGTACTTC. Translating it yields CASSPSWTSGFEETQYF.

The rearrangement uses TRBV18 and TRBJ2-5; perhaps D is TRBD1 or TRBD2 (5 bases each). V lost 3 bases to trimming and J lost 0 bases, with 14 bases between them. Germline CDR1 and CDR2: KGHSH and LQKENI. The CDR3 sequence is 16 residues long. CDR3 amino acids: CASSPPGPRYQETQYF. CDR3 in DNA: TGTGCCAGCTCACCTCCGGGACCCAGGTACCAAGAGACCCAGTACTTC.

The chain combines TRBV7-9 with TRBJ2-7, with 10 bases fitting TRBD2. CDR1 SEHNR and CDR2 FQNEAQ come from the germline V gene (reference sequence). With V trimmed by 5 bases and J by 5 bases, 12 bases remained unmatched. This CDR3 has 16 residues. CDR3 in DNA: TGTGCCAGCAGCCGCAGAGAGCGGGGGGGCAAAAACGAGCAGTACTTC. As protein: CASSRRERGGKNEQYF.

The chain employs TRBV15 and TRBJ2-7, with D possibly matching TRBD1 (6 bases). Germline V gene data show CDR1 as LNHNV and CDR2 as YYDKDF (reference sequence). The V and J ends lost 1 base and 2 bases respectively, with 12 bases between them. This CDR3 comprises 15 residues. The CDR3 DNA sequence: TGTGCCACCAGCAGAGGCGGCAGGGGACCCTACGAGCAGTACTTC. Amino acid sequence: CATSRGGRGPYEQYF.

This rearrangement joins TRBV5-4 to TRBJ1-2; perhaps TRBD1 as D (5 bases). The CDR3 runs 13 residues. V was clipped by 2 bases and J by 5 bases, with 10 bases between them. Germline V gene lookup returns CDR1 SGHNT and CDR2 YYREEE (reference sequence). CDR3 DNA sequence: TGTGCCAGCAGCTTAGGGGAGGGGTATGGCTACACCTTC. Encoded protein: CASSLGEGYGYTF.

This clone was counted a few times. The chain carries TRBV4-1 and TRBJ2-7; D might be TRBD1 or TRBD2, each matching 5 bases. Deletions cut 4 bases from V and 7 bases from J, with 8 bases between. In germline, CDR1 is MGHRA, CDR2 YSYEKL. The CDR3 runs to 11 residues. The chain's CDR3 is CASSLGEEQYF. In nucleotides, the CDR3 is TGCGCCAGCAGCCTGGGGGAGGAGCAGTACTTC.

This clone appeared a few times. The chain joins TRBV6-1 to TRBJ1-5; D gene unclear. The CDR3 contains 16 residues. V was pared by 1 base and J by 4 bases, with 14 bases between. Germline V CDR1 and CDR2: MNHNS, SASEGT. CDR3 sequence (DNA): TGTGCCAGCAGTGAAGGGGCAGGACTCCTAAATCAGCCCCAGCATTTT. Amino acids: CASSEGAGLLNQPQHF.

This CDR3 reads CASSSGLWTSGRIFQETQYF. CDR3 DNA sequence: TGCGCCAGCAGCTCCGGATTATGGACTAGCGGGAGGATATTTCAAGAGACCCAGTACTTC. The genes are TRBV5-1 and TRBJ2-5; the match to TRBD2 covers 14 bases. CDR1 and CDR2 from the germline V gene are SGHRS and YFSETQ. J was trimmed by 2 bases and V by 3 bases; bases with no gene match: 15. This CDR3 contains 20 residues.

A few counts support this clone. The chain employs TRBV7-6 and TRBJ1-2; the D is unclear. V was pared by 10 bases and J by 8 bases, with 11 bases between. The CDR3 spans 10 residues. In germline, CDR1 is SGHVS, CDR2 FNYEAQ. The CDR3 bases are TGTGCCATCCTAATAGGAGGCTACACCTTC. It encodes CAILIGGYTF.

The chain recombines TRBV2 with TRBJ1-5; D is unclear. CDR3 length: 14 amino acids. Trimming removed 11 bases from V and 4 bases from J, with 18 bases in between. CDR1 is SNHLY and CDR2 is FYNNEI in the germline V gene. DNA for the CDR3: TGTGCCTCTGACTGGGGTAAGGCTAATCAGCCCCAGCATTTT. This codes for CASDWGKANQPQHF.

The chain has TRBV5-6 and TRBJ2-1, with TRBD2 matching 7 bases. There are 17 residues in the CDR3. Germline V lookup: CDR1 SGHDT, CDR2 YYEEEE. Trimming cost V 4 bases and J 3 bases; bases outside gene matches: 13. CDR3 amino acids: CASSPLGRGRIYNEQFF. CDR3 in DNA: TGTGCCAGCAGCCCTTTAGGGAGGGGACGGATCTACAATGAGCAGTTCTTC.

The rearrangement uses TRBV6-6 and TRBJ2-5; 7 bases match TRBD2. Trimming took 7 bases from V and 4 from J; bases not matched to a gene: 6. In germline, CDR1 is MNHNY, CDR2 SVGAGI (reference sequence). There are 13 residues in the CDR3. The CDR3 spells CASKRDYLETQYF. CDR3 bases: TGTGCCAGCAAACGGGACTACCTAGAGACCCAGTACTTC.

V is TRBV30 and J is TRBJ2-7, with D perhaps matching TRBD1 (6 bases). Germline CDR1 and CDR2: GTSNPN and SVGIG (reference sequence). V lost 0 bases to trimming and J lost 2 bases, with 14 bases between them. The CDR3 has 15 amino acids. CDR3 nucleotides: TGTGCCTGGAGTGTACGTGGGGGCTTCCCCTACGAGCAGTACTTC. Protein: CAWSVRGGFPYEQYF.

The chain uses TRBV12-2 and TRBJ2-1; the listed D gene, TRBD1, was not tested against the DNA. TRBV12-2 is deemed a pseudogene. This CDR3 contains 15 residues. CDR3 residues: CASRLAPQGDTEQFF. The CDR3 DNA reads as TGTGCAAGTCGCTTAGCCCCGCAGGGCGACACTGAGCAGTTCTTC.

The chain couples TRBV2 to TRBJ2-2; 11 bases agree with TRBD2. Unmatched junction bases numbered 2, after V lost 2 bases and J lost 0 bases. Germline CDR1 and CDR2: SNHLY and FYNNEI. This CDR3 comprises 17 residues. The CDR3 DNA is TGTGCCAGCAGTGAATTAGCGGGGGGGTCGAACACCGGGGAGCTGTTTTTT. As protein: CASSELAGGSNTGELFF.

The chain recombines TRBV29-1 with TRBJ2-7; D gene ambiguous. In germline, CDR1 is SQVTM, CDR2 ANQGSEA. CDR3 size: 12 residues. With 4 bases removed from V and 7 bases from J, the gap between germline ends came to 14 bases. Here the CDR3 DNA reads TGCAGCGTTGTAACTGGGGTCAGGGAGCAGTACTTC. This codes for CSVVTGVREQYF.

V gene TRBV5-3 combines with J gene TRBJ2-1, with 11 bases lining up with TRBD2. TRBV5-3 qualifies as an ORF whose function is uncertain. V shed 0 bases, J shed 7 bases, and the junction held 3 bases outside the gene matches. The CDR3 is 15 residues long. CDR3 bases: TGTGCCAGAAGCTTGGGACTAGCGGGAAATAATGAGCAGTTCTTC. The encoded protein is CARSLGLAGNNEQFF.